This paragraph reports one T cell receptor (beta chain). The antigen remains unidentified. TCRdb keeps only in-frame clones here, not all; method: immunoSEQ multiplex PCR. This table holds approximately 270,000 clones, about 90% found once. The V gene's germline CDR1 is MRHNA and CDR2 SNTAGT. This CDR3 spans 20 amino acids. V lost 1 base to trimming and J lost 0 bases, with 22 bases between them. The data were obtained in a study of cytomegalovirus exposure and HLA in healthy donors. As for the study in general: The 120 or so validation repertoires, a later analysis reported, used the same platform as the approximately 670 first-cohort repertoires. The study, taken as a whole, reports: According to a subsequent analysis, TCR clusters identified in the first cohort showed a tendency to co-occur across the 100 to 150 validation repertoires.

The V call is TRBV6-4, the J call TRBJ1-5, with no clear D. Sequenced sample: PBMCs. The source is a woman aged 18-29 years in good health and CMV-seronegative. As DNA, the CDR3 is TGTGCCAGCAGTGACTTATCTAGGCAGGAGGATTATAGTAGCAATCAGCCCCAGCATTTT. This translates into CASSDLSRQEDYSSNQPQHF.